The present T cell receptor (beta chain) was sequenced within a study of T cells after yellow fever vaccination. The overall study: The fractions with low cell numbers were processed using SMART-Seq v4 Ultra Low Input.

In germline, CDR1 is KGHSH, CDR2 LQKENI. The CDR3 consists of 16 residues. J was trimmed by 0 bases and V by 3 bases; bases with no gene match: 4. TCRdb itself ran the 5' RACE reads through MiXCR, one entry per CDR3 protein. Of around 60,000 distinct CDR3 sequences in the sample, approximately 6% are singletons; the top ten hold roughly 28%. This clonotype was picked up many times. The sample consisted of PBMCs, either bulk or a sorted T-cell subset (CD4+, CD8+, memory, or dextramer-sorted; not recorded which), taken on the day of the yellow fever booster vaccination. The chain employs TRBV18 and TRBJ2-4; TRBD1 matches at 8 bases. The sequence was obtained from a man younger than 30 who received the YFV17D yellow fever vaccine. CDR3 sequence (DNA): TGTGCCAGCTCACCTCCCGGGACAGGAGCCAAAAACATTCAGTACTTC. This sequence encodes CASSPPGTGAKNIQYF.